This T cell receptor (beta chain) was recovered during a study of CD8 T cells in ankylosing spondylitis. Study results and caveats: Reportedly, matched ankylosing spondylitis synovial fluid was significantly enriched for disease-linked clones. Characteristic of ankylosing spondylitis blood, it appeared, was a TCR beta motif comprising about eight highly homologous variants. Reports of some motif variants in reactive arthritis synovial fluid and blood predate this one. As for the disease-linked clones, they showed a CD8+ phenotype and occurred at relatively low frequencies in peripheral blood.

This CDR3 is built from 15 residues. Scientists made TCR beta libraries using quantitative 5'-RACE with molecular barcodes. TCRdb recomputed calls from the 5' RACE reads with MiXCR, one row per CDR3 protein. The data hold around 540,000 distinct CDR3 sequences, with approximately 12% observed a single time. This clonotype was detected a few times. Its matching antigen is unknown. The chain is built from TRBV21-1 and TRBJ2-7; the D call in the table, TRBD2, was not verified against the DNA. TRBV21-1 is a pseudogene. This TCR was recovered from a male donor with ankylosing spondylitis. Input material: blood, either unsorted or a sorted T cell fraction (not recorded which). The CDR3 sequence: CASTTGLDRAYEQYF. CDR3 DNA: TGTGCCAGCACCACAGGACTAGATAGGGCCTACGAGCAGTACTTC.